This T cell receptor beta chain is from a study of T cells expressing NK-cell markers. Turning to the study itself: Out of eight donors sequenced, seven tested HCMV-seropositive and the remaining one seronegative.

The authors generated TCR beta cDNA through 5'RACE template switching with UMIs. One entry per CDR3 protein, without DNA, is what TCRdb gives after re-calling the 5' RACE reads. The sample has some 110,000 distinct CDR3 sequences. Study findings and constraints: The study did not resolve the HCMV specificity of expanded NKG2C+ T cell clones.

Note on this clonotype: The antigen is unknown.

CDR3 length: 15 residues. Looked up from germline, CDR1 is SGHAT and CDR2 is FQNNGV. The sequencing sample was made of blood T cells: a sorted CD56 or NKG2C T cell subset, CD4+ or CD8+ T cells, or bulk PBMC T cells (not recorded which). The V gene is TRBV11-2, the J gene TRBJ1-2; the D call from TCRdb, TRBD1, cannot be confirmed without DNA. This sequence originates from a woman aged 18 to 69 in good health. The CDR3 loop reads CASNSLPGHLYGYTF.